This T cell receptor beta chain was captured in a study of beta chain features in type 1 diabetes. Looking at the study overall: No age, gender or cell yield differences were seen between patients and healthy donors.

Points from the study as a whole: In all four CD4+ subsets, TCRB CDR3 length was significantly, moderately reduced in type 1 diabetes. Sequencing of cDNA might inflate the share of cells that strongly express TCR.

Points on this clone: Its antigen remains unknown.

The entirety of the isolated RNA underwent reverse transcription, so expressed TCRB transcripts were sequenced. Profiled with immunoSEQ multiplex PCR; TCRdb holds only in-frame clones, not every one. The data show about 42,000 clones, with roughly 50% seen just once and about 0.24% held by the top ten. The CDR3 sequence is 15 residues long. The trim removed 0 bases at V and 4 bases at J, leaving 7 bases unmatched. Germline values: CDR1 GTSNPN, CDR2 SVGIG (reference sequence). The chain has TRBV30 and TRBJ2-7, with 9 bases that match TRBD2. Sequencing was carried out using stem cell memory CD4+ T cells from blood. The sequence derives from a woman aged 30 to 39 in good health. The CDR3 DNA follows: TGTGCCTGGAGTGTACGTGGACTAGCGTCTTACGAGCAGTACTTC. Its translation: CAWSVRGLASYEQYF.